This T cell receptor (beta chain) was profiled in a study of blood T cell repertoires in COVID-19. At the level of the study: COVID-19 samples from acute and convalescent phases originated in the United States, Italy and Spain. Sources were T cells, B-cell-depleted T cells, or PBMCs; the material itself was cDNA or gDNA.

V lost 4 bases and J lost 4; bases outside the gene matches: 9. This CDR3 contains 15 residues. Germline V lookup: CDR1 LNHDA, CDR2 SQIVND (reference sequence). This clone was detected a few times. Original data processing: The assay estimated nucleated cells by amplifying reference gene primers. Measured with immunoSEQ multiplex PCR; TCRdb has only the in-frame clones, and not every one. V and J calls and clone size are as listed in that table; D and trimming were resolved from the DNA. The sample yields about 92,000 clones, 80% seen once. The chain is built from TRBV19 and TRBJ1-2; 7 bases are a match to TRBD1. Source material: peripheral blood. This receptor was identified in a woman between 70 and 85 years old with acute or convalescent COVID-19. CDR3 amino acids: CASSTGTVPSYGYTF. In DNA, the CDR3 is TGTGCCAGTAGTACCGGGACAGTCCCCTCCTATGGCTACACCTTC. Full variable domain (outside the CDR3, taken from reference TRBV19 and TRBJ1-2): DGGITQSPKYLFRKEGQNVTLSCEQNLNHDAMYWYRQDPGQGLRLIYYSQIVNDFQKGDIAEGYSVSREKKESFPLTVTSAQKNPTAFYLCASSTGTVPSYGYTFGSGTRLTVV.